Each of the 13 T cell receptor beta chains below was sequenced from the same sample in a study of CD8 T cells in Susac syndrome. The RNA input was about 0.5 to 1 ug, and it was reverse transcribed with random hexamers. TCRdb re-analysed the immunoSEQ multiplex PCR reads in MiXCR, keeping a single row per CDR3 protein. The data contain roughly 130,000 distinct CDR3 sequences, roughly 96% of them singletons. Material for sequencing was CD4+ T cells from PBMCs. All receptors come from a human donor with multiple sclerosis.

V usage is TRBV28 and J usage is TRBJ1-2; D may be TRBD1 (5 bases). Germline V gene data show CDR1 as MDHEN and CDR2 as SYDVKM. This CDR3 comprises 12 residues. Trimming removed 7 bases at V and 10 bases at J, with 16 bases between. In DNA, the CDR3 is TGTGCCAGCACCCTCGGGGCTAAGGACTACACCTTC. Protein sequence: CASTLGAKDYTF.

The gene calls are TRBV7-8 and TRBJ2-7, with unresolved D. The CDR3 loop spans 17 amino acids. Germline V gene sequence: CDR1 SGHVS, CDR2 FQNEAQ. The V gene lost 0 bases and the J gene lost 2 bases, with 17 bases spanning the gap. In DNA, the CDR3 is TGTGCCAGCAGCTTAGCGCTAATTGGCCAGGTTGCCTACGAGCAGTACTTC. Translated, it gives CASSLALIGQVAYEQYF. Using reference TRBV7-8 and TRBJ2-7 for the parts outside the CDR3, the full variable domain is GAGVSQSPRYKVAKRGQDVALRCDPISGHVSLFWYQQALGQGPEFLTYFQNEAQLDKSGLPSDRFFAERPEGSVSTLKIQRTQQEDSAVYLCASSLALIGQVAYEQYFGPGTRLTVT.

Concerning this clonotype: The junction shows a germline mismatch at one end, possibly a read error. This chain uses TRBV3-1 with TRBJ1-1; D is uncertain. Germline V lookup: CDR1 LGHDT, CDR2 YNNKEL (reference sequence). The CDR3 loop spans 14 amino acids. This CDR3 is CANSLLTLNTEAFF. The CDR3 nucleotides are TGTGCCAACAGCCTACTGACACTGAACACTGAAGCTTTCTTT.

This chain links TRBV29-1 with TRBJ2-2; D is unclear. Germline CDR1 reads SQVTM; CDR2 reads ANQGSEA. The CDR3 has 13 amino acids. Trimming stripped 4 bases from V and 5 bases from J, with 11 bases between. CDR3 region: CSVGRKLTGELFF. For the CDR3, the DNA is TGCAGCGTTGGGCGAAAGTTGACCGGGGAGCTGTTTTTT.

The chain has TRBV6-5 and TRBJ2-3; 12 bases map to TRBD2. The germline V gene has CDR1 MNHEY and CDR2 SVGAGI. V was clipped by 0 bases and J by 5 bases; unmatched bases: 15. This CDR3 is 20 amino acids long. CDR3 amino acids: CASSYSRSASGGAVRDTQYF. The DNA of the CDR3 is TGTGCCAGCAGTTACTCGAGATCGGCTAGCGGGGGGGCGGTGAGAGATACGCAGTATTTT.

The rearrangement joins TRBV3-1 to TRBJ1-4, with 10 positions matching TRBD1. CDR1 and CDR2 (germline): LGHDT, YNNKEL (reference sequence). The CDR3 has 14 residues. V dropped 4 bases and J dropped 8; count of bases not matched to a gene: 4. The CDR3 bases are TGTGCCAGCAGCCCGGGACAGGGGAGGGAAAAACTGTTTTTT. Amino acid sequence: CASSPGQGREKLFF.

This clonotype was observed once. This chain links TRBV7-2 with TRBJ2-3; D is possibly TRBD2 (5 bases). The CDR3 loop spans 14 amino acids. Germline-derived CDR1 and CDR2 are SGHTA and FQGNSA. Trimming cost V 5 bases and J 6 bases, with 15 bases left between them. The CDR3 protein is CASSQRQHGDTQYF. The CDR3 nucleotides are TGTGCCAGCAGCCAGCGGCAGCATGGGGATACGCAGTATTTT.

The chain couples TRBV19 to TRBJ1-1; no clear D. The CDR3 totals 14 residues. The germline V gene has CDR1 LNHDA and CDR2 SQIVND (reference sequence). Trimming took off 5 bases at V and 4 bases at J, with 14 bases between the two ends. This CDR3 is CASSSAWGSTEAFF. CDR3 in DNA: TGTGCCAGTAGTTCCGCGTGGGGATCCACTGAAGCTTTCTTT.

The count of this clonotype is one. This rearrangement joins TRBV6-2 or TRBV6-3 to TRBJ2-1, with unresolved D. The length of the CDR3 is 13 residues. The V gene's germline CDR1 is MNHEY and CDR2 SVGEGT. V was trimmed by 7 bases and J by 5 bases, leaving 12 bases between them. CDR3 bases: TGTGCCAGCACGACCAGGAAGAACAATGAGCAGTTCTTC. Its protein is CASTTRKNNEQFF.

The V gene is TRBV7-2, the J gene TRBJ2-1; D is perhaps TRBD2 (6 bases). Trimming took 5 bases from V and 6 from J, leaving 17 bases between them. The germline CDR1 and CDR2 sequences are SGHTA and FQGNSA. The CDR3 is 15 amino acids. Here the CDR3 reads CASSRRDGTLNEQFF. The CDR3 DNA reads TGTGCCAGCAGCCGCAGGGACGGGACTCTCAATGAGCAGTTCTTC.

The chain's CDR3 is CASSLSNIDRAVRDEQYF. CDR3 nucleotides: TGTGCCAGCAGCTTATCCAACATAGACAGGGCCGTACGGGACGAGCAGTACTTC. The chain recombines TRBV7-8 with TRBJ2-7; TRBD1 matches 7 bases. Germline V gives CDR1 SGHVS, CDR2 FQNEAQ. The CDR3 is made up of 18 amino acids. Unmatched junction bases numbered 18, after V lost 2 bases and J lost 5 bases.

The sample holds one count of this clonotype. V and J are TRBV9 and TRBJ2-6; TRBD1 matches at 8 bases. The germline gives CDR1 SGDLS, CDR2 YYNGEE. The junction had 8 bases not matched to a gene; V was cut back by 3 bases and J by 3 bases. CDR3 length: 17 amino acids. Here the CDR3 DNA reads TGTGCCAGCAGCGCGGACCCAGGGGGCGGTGGGGCCAACGTCCTGACTTTC. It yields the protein CASSADPGGGGANVLTF.

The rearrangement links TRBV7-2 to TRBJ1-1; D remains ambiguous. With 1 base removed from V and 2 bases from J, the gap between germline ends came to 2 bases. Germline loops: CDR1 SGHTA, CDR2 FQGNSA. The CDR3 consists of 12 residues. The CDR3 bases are TGTGCCAGCAGCTTAGAAAACACTGAAGCTTTCTTT. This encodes CASSLENTEAFF.